The entry that follows covers one T cell receptor (beta chain) sequence. The sample holds many counts of this clonotype. Its binding antigen is unknown. Base qualities are not at hand, and no much larger clone is one base apart. Ficoll-Paque density gradient centrifugation was used to isolate PBMCs. This sample stems from a study of T-cell memory formation after mild COVID-19 (dated by TCRdb to the early 2020s). Regarding the complete study: Most TCR sequence clusters were specific to one of the two donors. Longitudinal TCRalpha and TCRbeta repertoire sequencing tracked T-cell clones expanding and contracting after mild COVID-19 in a couple of donors. Two young, previously healthy adult volunteers made up the cohort, one male and one female.

The paper as a whole reports these results and caveats: Only two mild cases were covered by the study, and larger cohorts that include severe cases with pre-infection samples were considered necessary. Contracting CD4+ clones were found mainly in CM and EM memory subsets, while CD8+ clones were enriched in EMRA. The detection of some responding clones in pre-infection memory suggests that pre-existing cross-reactive memory T cells joined the SARS-CoV-2 response. SARS-CoV-2 specificity was not confirmed for the second-wave clones peaking on day 37. Clones contracting from day 15 to 85 had balanced CD4/CD8 phenotypes, while a second wave expanding from day 15 to 37 was biased towards CD4+.

The data were produced on an Illumina NovaSeq 6000. TCRalpha and TCRbeta cDNA libraries were constructed by 5'RACE with constant-segment primers, with sample barcodes and unique molecular identifiers being introduced. RNA was extracted from every sample with Trizol reagent. The libraries were amplified in two PCR steps, and the second step added a second sample barcode and Illumina TruSeq adapters. Sequencing of the libraries was done on an Illumina NovaSeq, producing 2 x 150 bp paired-end reads. From the authors' description of their analysis: With migec v1.2.7, reads were demultiplexed and then collapsed into UMI-guided consensus sequences. With mixcr v2.1.11, UMI consensuses were aligned to TRA and TRB V and J templates and assembled into clonotypes. Expanded or contracted clonotypes were those called significant by both edgeR and NoisET, with noise models trained on biological replicates. For edgeR calls, the thresholds were a false discovery rate-adjusted p below 0.01 and a log2 fold-change of 1. As an exploratory analysis of dynamics, max-normalized trajectories of the 1000 most abundant clonotypes were examined with PCA combined with hierarchical clustering. Each responding clone was given a CD4 or CD8 phenotype based on the CD4+ and CD8+ repertoires, which had been sequenced separately. TCRdb's own reprocessing of the public reads used fastp at Q25 and MiXCR and kept productive beta chains. Records with the same CDR3 protein are collapsed into one entry carrying the most frequent genes and DNA. V and J calls and clone size were set by TCRdb, not the authors. The sample yields about 140,000 distinct CDR3 sequences; roughly 6.2% were counted once. The ten largest clonotypes hold around 1.9% of the sample.

V is shortened by 0 bases, J by 1 base, and the region joining them spans 5 bases. The CDR3 holds 14 amino acids from the cysteine to the phenylalanine. Left in the record is the CDR3 DNA by itself, 42 bases read in frame from the first base. Sequencing was performed on PBMCs or a T cell subset sorted from them (not recorded which). Here the chain combines TRBV12-3 or TRBV12-4 and TRBJ2-3; no D segment can be confidently identified. This TCR came from an adult woman who had mild COVID-19 (a few samples of this study predate the infection). The sample titles of this study are shuffled in the database, so cell type and time point are left out; the donor was told from shared clones. CDR3 region: CASSLASRTDTQYF. The sequenced DNA: TGTGCCAGCAGTTTAGCCTCCCGCACAGATACGCAGTATTTT.